Here is one TCR beta chain with its context. The antigen remains unidentified. Extraction and reverse transcription of RNA yielded cDNA as the sequencing template. Method: immunoSEQ multiplex PCR; TCRdb's copy keeps in-frame clones and lacks some. The repertoire consists of about 190,000 clones, with 50% to 60% occurring once and the leading ten covering approximately 0.69%. The treatment is: oral pan-JAK inhibitor, 5-10 mg twice daily. These data are taken from a study of CD8+ T cells in alopecia areata. Findings and limits, study-wide: With tofacitinib ongoing, many expanded lesional clones persisted in both scalp and blood.

Trimming cost V 4 bases and J 6 bases, with 8 bases left between them. Germline lookup yields CDR1 SQVTM and CDR2 ANQGSEA. The CDR3 extends over 11 amino acids. The input for sequencing was CD4+ T cells sorted from blood, taken at week 4, from a patient treated with tofacitinib. This clonotype was obtained from a human donor with alopecia areata. The chain employs TRBV29-1 and TRBJ2-3; perhaps TRBD2 as D (6 bases). The CDR3 DNA is TGCAGCGTTGTGGCGGGGGATACGCAGTATTTT. It translates to CSVVAGDTQYF.